This T cell receptor beta chain came from a study of blood T cell repertoires in COVID-19 (dated by TCRdb to 2020 to 2022). About the full investigation: The collaborator samples originated in the United States, Italy and Spain and spanned the acute and convalescent phases of COVID-19. Deeply sampled blood TCRbeta repertoires from subjects exposed to, actively infected with, or recovered from COVID-19 were included in the dataset. The repertoires were released in a freely available public database intended as a resource for research on the immune response to SARS-CoV-2. HLA class I and class II types, where available, came from metadata supplied by the sample provider rather than from assay-based typing. The prospective study material was composed of cDNA or gDNA derived from T cells, B-cell-depleted T cells, or PBMCs. Samples were obtained from the ongoing ImmuneRACE study (first 160 participants) and from 1,254 subjects provided by 6 global collaborators. Nearly every sample came with metadata listing a de-identified subject ID, COVID-19 status, age in years and sex.

Taken from cysteine to phenylalanine, the CDR3 has 13 residues. CDR3 DNA is the only sequence kept; it has 39 bases, read in frame from the first base. V loses 6 bases of germline sequence and J loses 1 base, and the interval between the two ends is 9 bases. The germline V gene (reference sequence) gives CDR1 as LNHDA and CDR2 as SQIVND. Each collaborating institution followed its own protocols to collect whole blood in K2EDTA tubes. Collaborator samples were shipped for TCRbeta analysis as frozen whole blood, isolated PBMCs, or DNA extracted from either sample type. Findings and caveats that apply to the study as a whole: The quantity of clinical and demographic metadata differed by source and by participant and was supplied without curation.

In the case of this clone: Its target antigen remains unknown. Per-base quality was not reported, and no clone a single base away is much larger than it.

TCRbeta CDR3 regions were amplified from genomic DNA using the immunoSEQ Assay, a bias-controlled multiplex PCR. Regarding the original processing steps: The number of nucleated cells in each sample was estimated from the amplification of reference gene primers within the assay. To quantify the absolute abundance of each unique TCRbeta CDR3 rearrangement, sequence reads were collapsed and filtered. Productive Simpson clonality was computed per sample as the square root of Simpson's diversity index over productive rearrangements. TCRdb obtained this table from immuneACCESS and retained in-frame rearrangements with V and J assigned. These tables miss some clones; where compared with another copy, unresolved V genes account for less than half of the shortfall, and the remainder is unexplained. V and J calls plus clone size are reproduced from that table; the DNA served to infer D and trimming. This sample comprises 60,000 or so clones, 75% to 90% of them detected only once. Roughly a tenth of the sample lies in the top ten.

The sample consisted of peripheral blood. The sequence joins TRBV19 to TRBJ1-1; TRBD1 is perhaps the D gene, given 5 matching bases. This sequence was found in a human donor with acute or convalescent COVID-19. The donor label of this sample is uncertain. The bases read TGTGCCAGTAGAATTACAGGGAACACTGAAGCTTTCTTT. Translated, this is CASRITGNTEAFF. When the CDR3 is completed using the reference TRBV19 and TRBJ1-1 genes on either side, the full variable domain is DGGITQSPKYLFRKEGQNVTLSCEQNLNHDAMYWYRQDPGQGLRLIYYSQIVNDFQKGDIAEGYSVSREKKESFPLTVTSAQKNPTAFYLCASRITGNTEAFFGQGTRLTVV.